This T cell receptor beta chain derives from a study of CD8 T cells in ankylosing spondylitis. Between the trimmed V and J ends, which lost 1 base and 0 bases, there was a span of 15 bases. CDR3 length equals 17 residues. TCRdb independently ran MiXCR on the 5' RACE reads; one entry per CDR3 protein. This repertoire shows under 450,000 distinct CDR3 sequences, approximately 22% found once; its top ten account for over 10%. The chain carries TRBV12-3 or TRBV12-4 and TRBJ2-5; D remains unclear. This receptor was identified in a male donor with ankylosing spondylitis or in good health (not recorded which). The sample consisted of blood, either unsorted or a sorted T cell fraction (not recorded which). CDR3 in amino acids: CASSLVGFSNHQETQYF. For the CDR3, the DNA is TGTGCCAGCAGTTTAGTAGGTTTCAGCAACCACCAAGAGACCCAGTACTTC.